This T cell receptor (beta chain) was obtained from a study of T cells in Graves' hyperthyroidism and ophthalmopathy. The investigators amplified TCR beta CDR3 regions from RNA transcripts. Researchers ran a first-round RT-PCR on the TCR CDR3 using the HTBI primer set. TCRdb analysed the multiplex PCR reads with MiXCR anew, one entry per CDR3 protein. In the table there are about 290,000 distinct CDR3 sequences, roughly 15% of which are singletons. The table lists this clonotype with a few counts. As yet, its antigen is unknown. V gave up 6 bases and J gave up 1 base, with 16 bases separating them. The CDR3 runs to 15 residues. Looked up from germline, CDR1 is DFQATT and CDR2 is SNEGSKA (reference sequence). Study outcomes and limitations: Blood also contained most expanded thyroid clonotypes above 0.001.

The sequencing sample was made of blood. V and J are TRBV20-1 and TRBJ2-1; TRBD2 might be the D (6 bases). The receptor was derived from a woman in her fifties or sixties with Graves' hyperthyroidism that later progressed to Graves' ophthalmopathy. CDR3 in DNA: TGCAGTGCGGACGAGCACGCGGGGTCCTACAATGAGCAGTTCTTC. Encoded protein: CSADEHAGSYNEQFF.